What follows describes a single T cell receptor beta chain. The antigen it recognizes is unknown. Base qualities are not recorded, but no much larger clone differs from it by a single base. This sample's time point label indicates: baseline, week 1 (first vaccination visit). The label giving this sample's treatment or condition can be read as: pre-vaccination baseline after standard-of-care therapy. All donors had newly diagnosed IDH1-mutant astrocytomas of WHO grade 3 or 4 that showed loss of nuclear ATRX. The samples were drawn from NOA16, a multicentre, single-arm, open-label phase I trial in Germany that tested a mutant IDH1 peptide vaccine in humans for the first time. Visit V03 blood draws served as the baseline sample for immunogenicity testing. Genomic DNA for TCRB sequencing was extracted from EDTA blood using the DNeasy Blood and Tissue Kit. Library prep was done by the immunoSEQ multiplex PCR assay. The hsTCRB Kit was used according to the manufacturer's protocol to amplify rearranged TCR beta chain sequences. TCRB libraries were sequenced on an Illumina MiSeq. Per the original workflow: Demultiplexing, trimming and gene mapping were performed with the kit vendor's proprietary platform. TCRdb re-hosts the immuneACCESS table, in-frame sequences only. Its copies lack some clones; in the studies checked, an unresolved V gene accounts for under half of them, and the cause for the rest is not known. D and trimming were read from the DNA, whereas the V and J calls and clone size are those reported in that table. The sample table contains under 90,000 clones; only one count was recorded for 79% of them. Of the sample, more than 6.5% falls within the top ten clones.

The sample originates from a study of a mutant IDH1 vaccine in newly diagnosed glioma (dated by TCRdb to about 2021). About the full investigation: The roughly 33 treated patients were about 60% male and around 40% female, with a mean age of 40.4 years. Prior to enrollment, patients had been given standard therapy consisting of radiotherapy alone, temozolomide alone, or radiochemotherapy with temozolomide, with the combination given to most patients. Peripheral blood was collected at six visits: V03 (baseline), V05, V07, V10, V12 and V13. For exploratory analyses, longitudinal TCRB deep sequencing was carried out in about two dozen treated patients wherever samples were available.

CDR1 and CDR2 are read off the germline V gene as MDHEN and SYDVKM. Trimming removed 7 bases from V and 3 bases from J; the gene matches leave 9 bases unexplained. The CDR3 starts with the cysteine, ends with the phenylalanine, and has 14 residues. Only the CDR3 DNA stays, 42 bases, in frame from base 1. Findings and caveats that apply to the study as a whole: PBMC samples for TCRB deep sequencing were selected based on availability. Immune responses induced by the vaccine were seen in around 93% of patients across multiple MHC alleles. No apparent relationship was observed between pseudoprogression and alterations in the top peripheral T cell clonotypes detected by TCRB sequencing. It was noted by the authors that analyses of patient blood samples could not be reproduced owing to sample limitations.

The material sequenced was PBMCs, taken from a glioma patient treated with radiotherapy, temozolomide or both. This clonotype was sampled from a man aged 50 or older with glioma. In this chain, TRBV28 is recombined with TRBJ2-7, and TRBD2 matches 7 of the central bases. CDR3 region: CASTPGGDYYEQYF. The DNA sequence is TGTGCCAGCACCCCTGGCGGGGACTACTACGAGCAGTACTTC.